This TCR beta chain was documented in a study of blood T cell repertoires in COVID-19. Study overall: Italy, Spain and the United States were the sources of the convalescent and acute COVID-19 samples. T cells, B-cell-depleted T cells, or PBMCs provided the cDNA or gDNA that served as material.

In the source study's methods: Reference gene primer amplification gave nucleated cell count estimates. The repertoire was sequenced with immunoSEQ multiplex PCR; TCRdb's copy has only in-frame clones and lacks some. V, J and clone size reflect that table, while D and trimming were determined from the DNA. The sample records under 350,000 clones, roughly 80% being singletons. V was clipped by 5 bases and J by 3 bases; unmatched bases: 10. Germline V gene sequence: CDR1 MNHEY, CDR2 SVGEGT. The CDR3 covers 16 residues. The clonotype was recovered from a woman between 50 and 59 years old who had recovered from COVID-19. The gene calls are TRBV6-2 or TRBV6-3 and TRBJ2-7, with 10 bases that match TRBD2. The sequenced sample was peripheral blood. Written as DNA, the CDR3 is TGTGCCAGCAGTAGAGCGGCTAGCGGGGGACTCTACGAGCAGTACTTC. This translates into CASSRAASGGLYEQYF.